This TCR beta chain derives from a study of T cells in Graves' hyperthyroidism and ophthalmopathy. The CDR3 sequence is 15 residues long. Trimming took 0 bases from V and 0 from J, leaving 8 bases between them. Looked up from germline, CDR1 is SGDLS and CDR2 is YYNGEE. This clonotype was observed many times. The TCR beta CDR3 regions underwent amplification using RNA transcripts as the source. First-round RT-PCR with HTBI primers amplified the TCR CDR3 region. MiXCR was run by TCRdb on the multiplex PCR reads, yielding one entry per CDR3 protein. The table has around 250,000 distinct CDR3 sequences, over 15% seen once.

The source material was blood. This sequence originates from a woman younger than 30 with Graves' ophthalmopathy. The gene calls are TRBV9 and TRBJ2-3; D gene uncertain. CDR3 nucleotides: TGTGCCAGCAGCGTAGCGGTGACTAGCACAGATACGCAGTATTTT. It codes for CASSVAVTSTDTQYF.